Described below is a single T cell receptor beta chain sequence and its context. It lacks a known antigen. Per-base qualities were not stored, and no clone one base away is much larger. TCRbeta CDR3 regions were amplified from genomic DNA by means of the immunoSEQ Assay, a bias-controlled multiplex PCR. Under the source paper's analysis protocol: The number of nucleated cells in each sample was estimated from the amplification of reference gene primers within the assay. To quantify the absolute abundance of each unique TCRbeta CDR3 rearrangement, sequence reads were collapsed and filtered. For each sample, productive Simpson clonality was calculated by taking the square root of Simpson's diversity index across productive rearrangements. In TCRdb, the immuneACCESS table is reduced to in-frame sequences with V and J assigned. These tables do not hold every clone; where another copy was compared, an unresolved V gene accounts for under half, and the others remain unexplained. V, J and clone size are those of that table, while D and trimming were read from the DNA. The sample data list about 350,000 clones, and roughly 90% of these were observed just once. Over 1% of the sample rests with the top ten.

Enrolling through a virtual design, the prospective study's participants ranged in age from roughly 18 to 90 years and lived across roughly 23 United States geographic areas. In the prospective study, participants were assigned to cohorts based on the clinical history participants reported in a screening survey and a study questionnaire. Exposed participants were defined as having been in contact with someone with a PCR-confirmed or clinician-diagnosed COVID-19 case within 2 weeks of study entry. In the prospective study, whole blood, serum and a nasopharyngeal or oropharyngeal swab were collected from each participant by mobile phlebotomists. Over a roughly 2-month period, participants in the prospective study had the option of providing additional blood draws and questionnaires. Blood samples from the prospective study were shipped frozen or at room temperature prior to DNA extraction. The data were obtained in a study of blood T cell repertoires in COVID-19 (dated by TCRdb to the early 2020s). At the level of the whole study: The collaborator samples originated in the United States, Italy and Spain and spanned the acute and convalescent phases of COVID-19. The prospective study material was composed of cDNA or gDNA derived from T cells, B-cell-depleted T cells, or PBMCs. Subjects who had been exposed to COVID-19, were actively infected with it, or had recovered from it provided the deeply sampled blood TCRbeta repertoires that made up the dataset. A freely available public database, intended as a resource for researchers studying the immune response to SARS-CoV-2, is where the repertoires were released. Samples were obtained from the ongoing ImmuneRACE study (first 160 participants) and from about 1,300 subjects provided by 6 global collaborators. A de-identified subject ID, COVID-19 status, age in years and sex were almost always included in the sample metadata. HLA class I and class II types, where available, came from metadata supplied by the sample provider rather than from assay-based typing. What the study reported, not specific to this receptor: Clinical and demographic metadata were provided uncurated, with the amount varying by source and participant.

V is trimmed back by 4 bases and J by 2 bases, and the junction contains 8 bases that no gene match accounts for. In the germline V gene, CDR1 corresponds to SGHTA and CDR2 to FQGTGA. Inclusive of the bounding cysteine and phenylalanine, the CDR3 is 17 residues long. Only CDR3 DNA remains: 51 bases, in frame from the first base. This clonotype was obtained from a woman in her thirties who had been exposed to COVID-19. The chain is encoded by TRBV7-3 joined to TRBJ2-2; 9 bases in the junction line up with TRBD2. The source material was PBMCs or T cells enriched from blood (not recorded which). The CDR3 reads as follows: CASSSKPSGVNTGELFF. The DNA sequence is as follows: TGTGCCAGCAGCTCAAAACCTAGCGGGGTAAACACCGGGGAGCTGTTTTTT.